The 29 T cell receptor beta chains reported below all come from one sample, sequenced in a study of immune cell composition in non-small cell lung cancer. Assay used: immunoSEQ multiplex PCR; TCRdb lists only in-frame clones, some missing. This table has 15,000 or so clones, 77% appearing once. Normal lung was taken at the farthest possible site, at least 3 cm from tumour. The data were also submitted as part of a second study, on CD4 T cells in lung cancer.

Sequencing input: non-adjacent lung tissue. The receptors originated from a human donor with non-small cell lung cancer.

The V call is TRBV7-9, the J call TRBJ2-5; 11 positions match TRBD1. Losses at the gene ends were 6 bases for V and 3 bases for J; bases not matched to a gene: 3. The germline CDR1 and CDR2 sequences are SEHNR and FQNEAQ (reference sequence). CDR3 length equals 14 residues. Written as DNA, the CDR3 is TGTGCCAGCAGACGGACAGGGGGCGAAGAGACCCAGTACTTC. This sequence encodes CASRRTGGEETQYF.

This clone was seen only a few times. This chain uses TRBV11-2 with TRBJ2-3, with D hard to call. Germline assignment: CDR1 SGHAT and CDR2 FQNNGV. V lost 4 bases to trimming and J lost 0 bases, with 5 bases between them. The CDR3 contains 13 residues. This chain's CDR3 is CASSSTSTDTQYF. In nucleotides, the CDR3 is TGTGCCAGCAGCTCGACTAGCACAGATACGCAGTATTTT.

This rearrangement joins TRBV30 to TRBJ2-5; tentatively, D is TRBD1 (6 bases). V was pared by 6 bases and J by 0 bases, with 11 bases between. Germline V gene lookup returns CDR1 GTSNPN and CDR2 SVGIG (reference sequence). The CDR3 runs 13 residues. In DNA form, the CDR3 reads TGTGCCTGCGGACAGTCCGACCAAGAGACCCAGTACTTC. Its protein product is CACGQSDQETQYF.

The chain combines TRBV5-1 with TRBJ1-4, with TRBD1 identical over 7 bases. The germline V gene encodes CDR1 SGHRS and CDR2 YFSETQ. V shed 0 bases and J 7 bases; nucleotides not matched to a gene: 3. This CDR3 is built from 14 residues. CDR3 residues: CASSLEGAGEKLFF. For the CDR3, the DNA is TGCGCCAGCAGCTTGGAGGGGGCAGGTGAAAAACTGTTTTTT.

This sequence joins TRBV2 and TRBJ2-3, with 7 bases fitting TRBD1. After removal of 4 bases from V and 1 base from J, the junction contained 8 bases not matched to a gene. The CDR3 covers 16 residues. The germline V gene encodes CDR1 SNHLY and CDR2 FYNNEI. The CDR3, as DNA: TGTGCCAGCAGTGTAGGGGGCATCCTCGGCACAGATACGCAGTATTTT. Translated, it gives CASSVGGILGTDTQYF.

The DNA for the CDR3 is TGTGCCAGCAGTGACCCGGGACAGATCCCATACTTC. The encoded protein is CASSDPGQIPYF. This chain links TRBV6-1 with TRBJ2-4, with 7 nucleotides matching TRBD1. Germline CDR1 MNHNS, CDR2 SASEGT. The CDR3 consists of 12 residues. With 3 bases clipped from V and 16 bases from J, the junction kept 9 bases outside the gene matches.

The chain is built from TRBV5-1 and TRBJ1-6, with D hard to call. Trimming stripped 0 bases from V and 7 bases from J, with 5 bases between. The CDR3 is 13 amino acids. Germline loops: CDR1 SGHRS, CDR2 YFSETQ. CDR3 sequence: CASSLGSNSPLHF. CDR3 nucleotide sequence: TGCGCCAGCAGCTTGGGCTCAAATTCACCCCTCCACTTT. Variable domain in full (rest from reference TRBV5-1 and TRBJ1-6): KAGVTQTPRYLIKTRGQQVTLSCSPISGHRSVSWYQQTPGQGLQFLFEYFSETQRNKGNFPGRFSGRQFSNSRSEMNVSTLELGDSALYLCASSLGSNSPLHFGNGTRLTVT.

This clone came up a few times. This sequence joins TRBV19 and TRBJ1-1; no clear D. The CDR3 spans 13 residues. Germline-derived CDR1 and CDR2 are LNHDA and SQIVND (reference sequence). V lost 7 bases, J lost 0 bases, and 9 bases lay in between. CDR3 in amino acids: CASKDRLNTEAFF. In nucleotides, the CDR3 is TGTGCCAGTAAGGACCGTTTGAACACTGAAGCTTTCTTT.

The V and J genes are TRBV18 and TRBJ1-1; the D gene is possibly TRBD1 (5 bases). V gave up 6 bases and J gave up 8 bases, with 13 bases separating them. CDR1 is KGHSH, CDR2 LQKENI, per germline. This CDR3 is 12 amino acids long. CDR3 in DNA: TGTGCCAGCTCCCGCGGAGACAGCGAAGCTTTCTTT. It encodes CASSRGDSEAFF.

The CDR3 sequence: CASSVTGGPETQYF. The CDR3 DNA is TGTGCCAGTAGTGTAACGGGGGGTCCAGAGACCCAGTACTTC. The chain is built from TRBV19 and TRBJ2-5; TRBD2 agrees at 7 bases. This CDR3 comprises 14 residues. V shed 5 bases, J shed 4 bases, and the junction held 7 bases outside the gene matches. Germline lookup yields CDR1 LNHDA and CDR2 SQIVND (reference sequence).

V and J are TRBV7-8 and TRBJ1-5, with TRBD1 identical over 8 bases. Germline V gene sequence: CDR1 SGHVS, CDR2 FQNEAQ. The CDR3 sequence is 16 residues long. V shed 1 base and J 6 bases; nucleotides not matched to a gene: 8. The CDR3 DNA sequence: TGTGCCAGCAGCTTAGGGTCAGGGGGCGGGGGTCAGCCCCAGCATTTT. This codes for CASSLGSGGGGQPQHF.

The V call is TRBV6-5, the J call TRBJ2-7, with TRBD1 identical over 9 bases. The CDR3 contains 15 residues. Germline loops: CDR1 MNHEY, CDR2 SVGAGI. Germline trimming cut 2 bases from V and 2 bases from J; bases unmatched to any gene: 4. The CDR3 nucleotides are TGTGCCAGCAGTTACGGGGACAGGGTGGCCTACGAGCAGTACTTC. Translation gives CASSYGDRVAYEQYF.

The rearrangement joins TRBV6-5 to TRBJ2-7; 11 bases fit TRBD1. CDR3 size: 16 residues. With V trimmed by 0 bases and J by 4 bases, 5 bases remained unmatched. CDR1 MNHEY and CDR2 SVGAGI come from the germline V gene. The CDR3 bases are TGTGCCAGCAGTTACTCCCCCGGGACAGGGGGATACGAGCAGTACTTC. It specifies CASSYSPGTGGYEQYF.

V is TRBV28 and J is TRBJ2-1; 7 nucleotides align to TRBD2. The CDR3 totals 14 residues. J gave up 0 bases and V 7 bases, and 3 bases lay outside the gene matches. Looked up from germline, CDR1 is MDHEN and CDR2 is SYDVKM. This chain's CDR3 is CASTSGGSYNEQFF. The CDR3 DNA sequence: TGTGCCAGCACTTCGGGGGGCTCCTACAATGAGCAGTTCTTC.

This clone is a singleton in its sample. The V and J genes are TRBV5-1 and TRBJ1-4, with unresolved D. The CDR3 is 15 amino acids. The germline V gene encodes CDR1 SGHRS and CDR2 YFSETQ. With 4 bases removed from V and 0 bases from J, the gap between germline ends came to 10 bases. The CDR3 DNA reads as TGCGCCAGCAGCCCTTTTTCTGCAACTAATGAAAAACTGTTTTTT. Protein product: CASSPFSATNEKLFF.

This clone showed up just a few times. The rearrangement uses TRBV10-2 and TRBJ1-2; a possible D gene is TRBD1 (5 bases). The CDR3 runs 13 residues. Germline V CDR1 and CDR2: WSHSY, SAAADI. Trimming removed 3 bases from V and 8 bases from J, with 13 bases in between. The CDR3 here is CASSDSRGAGYTF. The CDR3 nucleotides are TGCGCCAGCAGTGATTCGAGGGGCGCGGGCTACACCTTC.

This clone showed up just once. The chain joins TRBV9 to TRBJ1-3, with D possibly matching TRBD1 (6 bases). Germline V gene sequence: CDR1 SGDLS, CDR2 YYNGEE. This CDR3 has 16 amino acids. Trimming cost V 4 bases and J 0 bases, with 14 bases left between them. The CDR3 nucleotides are TGTGCCAGCAGCTCCGACAGGTCCCTCTCTGGAAACACCATATATTTT. Its protein product is CASSSDRSLSGNTIYF.

The chain employs TRBV30 and TRBJ1-6; 8 positions match TRBD1. The V segment lost 3 bases and the J segment 5 bases; nucleotides outside the gene matches: 6. CDR1 and CDR2 from the germline V gene are GTSNPN and SVGIG (reference sequence). The CDR3 consists of 15 residues. The CDR3 sequence is CAWSEKQGDNSPLHF. The CDR3, as DNA: TGTGCCTGGAGCGAAAAACAGGGGGATAATTCACCCCTCCACTTT.

The J gene is TRBJ2-2, the V gene TRBV7-3; possible D gene TRBD1, 6 bases. Germline V gives CDR1 SGHTA, CDR2 FQGTGA. This CDR3 is 16 amino acids long. The V end was cut by 4 bases, the J end by 4 bases, with 16 bases between. DNA of the CDR3: TGTGCCAGCAGCTCTTACCGGGACAAGGGCACCGGGGAGCTGTTTTTT. This codes for CASSSYRDKGTGELFF.

V usage is TRBV13 and J usage is TRBJ1-4; a weak D match, TRBD1 (5 bases). The V and J ends lost 4 bases and 2 bases respectively, with 20 bases between them. This CDR3 is 18 amino acids long. Germline loops: CDR1 PRHDT, CDR2 FYEKMQ (reference sequence). The CDR3 loop reads CASSSGSARGTTNEKLFF. The CDR3 DNA reads TGTGCCAGCAGCTCAGGGTCAGCGCGAGGTACGACTAATGAAAAACTGTTTTTT.

The gene calls are TRBV28 and TRBJ1-5; D not certain. This CDR3 contains 12 residues. Germline V gives CDR1 MDHEN, CDR2 SYDVKM. V was cut by 5 bases and J by 3 bases, with 5 bases left in between. DNA for the CDR3: TGTGCCAGCAGTGGCCACAATCAGCCCCAGCATTTT. Translating it yields CASSGHNQPQHF.

V is TRBV27 and J is TRBJ2-2, with 11 bases matching TRBD2. V was pared by 6 bases and J by 3 bases, with 9 bases of the junction left unmatched. The CDR3 covers 17 residues. The germline gives CDR1 MNHEY, CDR2 SMNVEV (reference sequence). The CDR3 nucleotides are TGTGCCAGCAGACCAACCACTAGCGGGAGTCACACCGGGGAGCTGTTTTTT. Its translation: CASRPTTSGSHTGELFF.

This clone appeared a few times. The rearrangement uses TRBV7-9 and TRBJ1-1; D is unclear. The CDR3 covers 14 residues. Germline CDR1 and CDR2: SEHNR and FQNEAQ (reference sequence). V dropped 3 bases and J dropped 3 bases, with 11 bases sitting between them. CDR3 sequence reads: CASSLYSTDTEAFF. The CDR3 region has the DNA TGTGCCAGCAGCTTGTATAGTACCGACACTGAAGCTTTCTTT.

This clone was recorded once. The V call is TRBV18, the J call TRBJ2-1; 10 positions agree with TRBD2. The CDR3 covers 15 residues. Germline trimming cut 1 base from V and 4 bases from J; bases unmatched to any gene: 1. Germline V gene sequence: CDR1 KGHSH, CDR2 LQKENI. CDR3 DNA: TGTGCCAGCTCACCACTAGCGGGGGGTTACAATGAGCAGTTCTTC. Translating gives CASSPLAGGYNEQFF.

This sequence joins TRBV5-1 and TRBJ1-3; D unresolved. This CDR3 comprises 12 residues. Deletions cut 8 bases from V and 0 bases from J, with 6 bases between. Germline CDR1 and CDR2: SGHRS and YFSETQ. DNA of the CDR3: TGCGCCAGTCGGGACTCTGGAAACACCATATATTTT. Translated, it gives CASRDSGNTIYF. The full variable domain, completed using reference TRBV5-1 and TRBJ1-3, is KAGVTQTPRYLIKTRGQQVTLSCSPISGHRSVSWYQQTPGQGLQFLFEYFSETQRNKGNFPGRFSGRQFSNSRSEMNVSTLELGDSALYLCASRDSGNTIYFGEGSWLTVV.

The gene calls are TRBV2 and TRBJ2-7; 7 nucleotides match TRBD1. The CDR3 spans 15 residues. Per the germline V gene, CDR1 is SNHLY and CDR2 is FYNNEI. J lost 2 bases, V lost 4 bases, and 8 bases had no gene match. Written as DNA, the CDR3 is TGTGCCAGCAGTGGGGGACAGCAGAATACCTACGAGCAGTACTTC. It yields the protein CASSGGQQNTYEQYF.

The chain carries TRBV6-4 and TRBJ2-1, with 7 bases fitting TRBD2. Germline V lookup: CDR1 MRHNA, CDR2 SNTAGT. V was pared by 2 bases and J by 3 bases, with 4 bases of the junction left unmatched. There are 15 residues in the CDR3. The CDR3 region is CASSDHGGGYNEQFF. The CDR3, as DNA: TGTGCCAGCAGTGACCATGGGGGGGGCTACAATGAGCAGTTCTTC.

The chain joins TRBV7-2 to TRBJ2-1, with 9 bases identical to TRBD2. V lost 5 bases and J lost 7; bases outside the gene matches: 12. CDR3 length: 16 residues. Germline V CDR1 and CDR2: SGHTA, FQGNSA. The CDR3 is CASSQRAGGGYNEQFF. CDR3 in DNA: TGTGCCAGCAGCCAGCGTGCGGGGGGGGGTTATAATGAGCAGTTCTTC.

This clone was seen only a few times. The J gene is TRBJ1-2, the V gene TRBV9; a weak D match, TRBD1 (5 bases). Looked up from germline, CDR1 is SGDLS and CDR2 is YYNGEE. The V gene lost 2 bases and the J gene lost 1 base, with 12 bases spanning the gap. The CDR3 sequence is 15 residues long. CDR3 sequence (DNA): TGTGCCAGCAGCGTGGGGCTTGACTATAACTATGGCTACACCTTC. Translation gives CASSVGLDYNYGYTF.